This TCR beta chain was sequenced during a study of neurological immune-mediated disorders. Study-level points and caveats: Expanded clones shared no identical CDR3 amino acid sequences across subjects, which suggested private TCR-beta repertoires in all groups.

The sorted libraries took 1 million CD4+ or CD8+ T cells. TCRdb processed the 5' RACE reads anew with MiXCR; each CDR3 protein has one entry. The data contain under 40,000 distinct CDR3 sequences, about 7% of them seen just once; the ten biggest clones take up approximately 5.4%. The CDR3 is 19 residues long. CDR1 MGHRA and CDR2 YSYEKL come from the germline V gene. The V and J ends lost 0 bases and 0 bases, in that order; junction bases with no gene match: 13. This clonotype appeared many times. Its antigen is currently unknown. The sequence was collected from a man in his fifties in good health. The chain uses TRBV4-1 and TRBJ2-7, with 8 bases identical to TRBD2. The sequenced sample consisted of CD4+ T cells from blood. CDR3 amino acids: CASSQEGLERGRASYEQYF. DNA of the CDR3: TGCGCCAGCAGCCAAGAAGGTTTGGAGCGGGGGCGGGCCTCCTACGAGCAGTACTTC.